The present TCR beta chain was sequenced within a study of blood T cell repertoires in COVID-19. Study in general: The cDNA or gDNA used as material had been derived from T cells, B-cell-depleted T cells, or PBMCs.

The assay was immunoSEQ multiplex PCR, and TCRdb's table has in-frame clones only and misses some. The table records 95,000 to 150,000 clones, 80% to 95% of them present only once. Germline-derived CDR1 and CDR2 are KGHDR and SFDVKD. Trimming left V 4 bases short and J 4 bases short, with 13 bases between. The CDR3 sequence is 15 residues long. The source material was peripheral blood. The sequence was obtained from a man aged 50 to 59 with COVID-19, enrolled during active disease. The chain recombines TRBV24-1 with TRBJ2-1; weak D call: TRBD1 (6 bases). The CDR3 loop is CATSDTGTPYNEQFF. The DNA for the CDR3 is TGTGCCACCAGTGACACCGGGACACCTTACAATGAGCAGTTCTTC.